The 17 T cell receptor beta chains in this list originate from one sample, sequenced in a study of beta chain features in type 1 diabetes. All of the isolated RNA was reverse transcribed, so expressed TCRB transcripts were sequenced. Method: immunoSEQ multiplex PCR; TCRdb's copy keeps in-frame clones and lacks some. The profile shows some 900,000 clones, roughly 15% of them singletons. Specimen: naive CD4+ T cells from blood. The receptor source for this set is a woman aged 18-29 years in good health.

For the CDR3, the DNA is TGTGCCAGCAGTAGACTAGCGGGAATGGGTAGCTCCTACAATGAGCAGTTCTTC. It is translated as CASSRLAGMGSSYNEQFF. This sequence joins TRBV25-1 and TRBJ2-1; 11 bases map to TRBD2. J lost 0 bases, V lost 5 bases, and 9 bases had no gene match. The V gene's germline CDR1 is MGHDK and CDR2 SYGVNS. The CDR3 is 18 residues long.

This clone was observed a few times. This chain connects TRBV19 to TRBJ2-3; no clear D. The ends were cut back, 10 bases at V and 6 bases at J, with 17 bases in the middle. Germline CDR1 and CDR2: LNHDA and SQIVND (reference sequence). CDR3 length: 13 amino acids. In nucleotides, the CDR3 is TGTGCCACCACGACTCGCTTCGGGGATACGCAGTATTTT. Translation: CATTTRFGDTQYF.

The gene calls are TRBV7-8 and TRBJ2-7, with D perhaps matching TRBD1 (5 bases). V was cut by 5 bases and J by 7 bases, with 12 bases left in between. Germline assignment: CDR1 SGHVS and CDR2 FQNEAQ. The CDR3 has 12 residues. CDR3 amino acids: CASSRSPGEQYF. CDR3 nucleotide sequence: TGTGCCAGCAGCCGCTCCCCAGGGGAGCAGTACTTC.

V is TRBV2 and J is TRBJ2-1, with TRBD2 identical over 9 bases. The trim removed 7 bases at V and 10 bases at J, leaving 5 bases unmatched. The CDR3 is made up of 12 amino acids. In germline, CDR1 is SNHLY, CDR2 FYNNEI. CDR3 DNA: TGTGCCAGCACCGGTCTAGCGGGAGAGCAGTTCTTC. Its protein is CASTGLAGEQFF.

The chain combines TRBV7-3 with TRBJ1-1, with D maybe TRBD1 (5 bases). Per the germline V gene, CDR1 is SGHTA and CDR2 is FQGTGA. The CDR3 contains 15 residues. V was clipped by 4 bases and J by 0 bases, with 12 bases between them. CDR3 protein: CASSSTGRMNTEAFF. CDR3 in DNA: TGTGCCAGCAGCTCCACGGGACGCATGAACACTGAAGCTTTCTTT. Supplemented by reference TRBV7-3 and TRBJ1-1, the full variable domain reads GAGVSQTPSNKVTEKGKYVELRCDPISGHTALYWYRQSLGQGPEFLIYFQGTGAADDSGLPNDRFFAVRPEGSVSTLKIQRTERGDSAVYLCASSSTGRMNTEAFFGQGTRLTVV.

This clone was detected only a few times. The rearrangement joins TRBV5-4 to TRBJ2-7; 9 bases agree with TRBD2. There are 15 residues in the CDR3. Germline V CDR1 and CDR2: SGHNT, YYREEE (reference sequence). V lost 0 bases to trimming and J lost 1 base; unmatched junction nucleotides: 2. CDR3 nucleotides: TGTGCCAGCAGCTTGGGCACTAGCGGGTCCTACGAGCAGTACTTC. It yields the protein CASSLGTSGSYEQYF. Full variable domain (remainder filled in from reference TRBV5-4 and TRBJ2-7): ETGVTQSPTHLIKTRGQQVTLRCSSQSGHNTVSWYQQALGQGPQFIFQYYREEENGRGNFPPRFSGLQFPNYSSELNVNALELDDSALYLCASSLGTSGSYEQYFGPGTRLTVT.

This clone was detected a few times. The chain employs TRBV5-1 and TRBJ2-1; D tentatively fits TRBD1 or TRBD2 (6 bases each). The CDR3 is 15 residues long. In germline, CDR1 is SGHRS, CDR2 YFSETQ. V lost 2 bases to trimming and J lost 11 bases, with 20 bases between them. The CDR3 region is CASSFTGGVQGQQFF. The CDR3 DNA follows: TGCGCCAGCAGCTTTACGGGCGGGGTACAGGGCCAGCAGTTCTTC.

This clone came up a few times. V and J are TRBV4-3 and TRBJ2-2, with 7 bases fitting TRBD2. J lost 0 bases, V lost 9 bases, and 10 bases had no gene match. The CDR3 length is 16 residues. CDR1 LGHNA and CDR2 YSLEER come from the germline V gene. The CDR3 bases are TGCGCCAGTAGAAAAGCGGGGTTGGCGAACACCGGGGAGCTGTTTTTT. Translation gives CASRKAGLANTGELFF.

Comment on this clone: One end of the junction is discordant with germline, which a read error may explain. This chain connects TRBV7-7 to TRBJ2-5; TRBD2 aligns across 14 bases. CDR3 length: 16 amino acids. CDR1 and CDR2 from the germline V gene are SSHAT and FNYEAQ (reference sequence). Here the CDR3 DNA reads TGTGCTAGCAGCTTGGGACTAGCGGGAGCTTCGGAGACCCAGTACTTC. Its protein product is CASSLGLAGASETQYF.

This clone was counted only a few times. CDR3 bases: TGTGCCAGCAGCTCTTTACAGGGGAACACTGAAGCTTTCTTT. Its protein is CASSSLQGNTEAFF. The chain joins TRBV7-9 to TRBJ1-1, with a weak D call TRBD1 (6 bases). Per germline, CDR1 SEHNR and CDR2 FQNEAQ (reference sequence). Between the trimmed V and J ends, which lost 4 bases and 1 base, there was a span of 10 bases. The CDR3 is 14 amino acids.

V usage is TRBV11-1 and J usage is TRBJ2-4, with TRBD2 identical over 7 bases. The trim removed 4 bases at V and 11 bases at J, leaving 8 bases unmatched. CDR1 is SGHAT, CDR2 FQDESV, per germline (reference sequence). This CDR3 has 13 residues. CDR3 nucleotide sequence: TGTGCCAGCAGCTCCACTGGGACTACGGTTCAGTACTTC. Translated: CASSSTGTTVQYF.

J is TRBJ2-5 and V is TRBV18; no definite D call. Trimming took off 2 bases at V and 0 bases at J, with 4 bases between the two ends. The CDR3 consists of 13 residues. CDR1 and CDR2 (germline): KGHSH, LQKENI. The CDR3 DNA follows: TGTGCCAGCTCACCAATGTACCAAGAGACCCAGTACTTC. Residues: CASSPMYQETQYF. The whole variable domain, remainder taken from reference TRBV18 and TRBJ2-5, is NAGVMQNPRHLVRRRGQEARLRCSPMKGHSHVYWYRQLPEEGLKFMVYLQKENIIDESGMPKERFSAEFPKEGPSILRIQQVVRGDSAAYFCASSPMYQETQYFGPGTRLLVL.

The gene calls are TRBV5-4 and TRBJ2-1; 8 positions match TRBD1. Germline CDR1 reads SGHNT; CDR2 reads YYREEE (reference sequence). This CDR3 is 15 amino acids long. V was pared by 3 bases and J by 5 bases, with 7 bases of the junction left unmatched. CDR3 in DNA: TGTGCCAGCAGCTCACGACAGGGGAGTGACAATGAGCAGTTCTTC. As protein: CASSSRQGSDNEQFF.

This clone was seen only a few times. The rearrangement joins TRBV19 to TRBJ2-1, with D perhaps matching TRBD2 (5 bases). The germline CDR1 and CDR2 sequences are LNHDA and SQIVND (reference sequence). CDR3 length: 13 residues. V lost 7 bases, J lost 7 bases, and 14 bases lay in between. In DNA form, the CDR3 reads TGTGCCAGTATTAATCGGGGTCGGAATGAGCAGTTCTTC. The encoded protein is CASINRGRNEQFF.

This clone was observed a handful of times. This chain uses TRBV20-1 with TRBJ1-2; D unclear. The CDR3 is 10 residues long. The germline V gene encodes CDR1 DFQATT and CDR2 SNEGSKA (reference sequence). Trimming left V 3 bases short and J 6 bases short, with 5 bases between. This CDR3 reads CSASRDGYTF. CDR3 nucleotides: TGCAGTGCTAGTCGGGATGGCTACACCTTC.

This clone has a count of ten or more. The rearrangement links TRBV21-1 to TRBJ2-4; TRBD2 is taken as the D call from the table, unchecked against the DNA. TRBV21-1 is reported as a pseudogene. The CDR3 totals 18 residues. CDR3: CASSTRSSGEPTGDIQYF. The CDR3 DNA is TGTGCCAGCAGCACCCGATCGTCTGGGGAGCCAACTGGGGACATTCAGTACTTC.

V is TRBV19 and J is TRBJ2-5; 13 bases fit TRBD2. CDR1 is LNHDA and CDR2 is SQIVND in the germline V gene (reference sequence). CDR3 length equals 18 residues. V was clipped by 3 bases and J by 5 bases; unmatched bases: 12. CDR3 DNA: TGTGCCAGTAGTATGGCACTAGCGGGAGGGCCTGTTTCGGAGACCCAGTACTTC. Translating it yields CASSMALAGGPVSETQYF. The full variable domain, completed using reference TRBV19 and TRBJ2-5, is DGGITQSPKYLFRKEGQNVTLSCEQNLNHDAMYWYRQDPGQGLRLIYYSQIVNDFQKGDIAEGYSVSREKKESFPLTVTSAQKNPTAFYLCASSMALAGGPVSETQYFGPGTRLLVL.